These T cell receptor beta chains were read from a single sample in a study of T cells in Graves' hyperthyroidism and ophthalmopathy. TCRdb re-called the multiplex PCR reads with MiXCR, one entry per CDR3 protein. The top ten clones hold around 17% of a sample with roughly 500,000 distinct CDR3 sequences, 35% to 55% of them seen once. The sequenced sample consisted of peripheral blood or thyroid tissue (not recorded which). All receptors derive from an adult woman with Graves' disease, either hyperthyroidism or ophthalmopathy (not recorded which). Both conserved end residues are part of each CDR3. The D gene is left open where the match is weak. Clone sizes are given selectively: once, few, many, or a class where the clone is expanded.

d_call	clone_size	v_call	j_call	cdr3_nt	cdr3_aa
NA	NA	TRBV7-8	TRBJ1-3	TGTGCCAGCAGCTTAGCTCGGGACTTCGCCATATATTTT	CASSLARDFAIYF
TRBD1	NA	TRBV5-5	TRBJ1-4	TGTGCCAGCAGCTTGGCCGGGACAGGGAGTGAAAAACTGTTTTTT	CASSLAGTGSEKLFF
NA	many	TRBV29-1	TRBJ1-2	TGCAGCGTTGCGGCACAGGGCTACACCTTC	CSVAAQGYTF
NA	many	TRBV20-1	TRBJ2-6	TGCAGTGCTGATAGGGGGTCGGCCAACGTCCTGACTTTC	CSADRGSANVLTF
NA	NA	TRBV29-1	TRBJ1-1	TGCGGCGTTGCCGGAGAGCTTGAAGCTTTCTTT	CGVAGELEAFF
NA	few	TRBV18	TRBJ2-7	TGTGCCAGCTCCCCCGCGGGGGCCGAGCAGTACTTC	CASSPAGAEQYF
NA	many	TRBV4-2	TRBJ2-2	TGTGCCAGCAGCCAGATGGCCACCGACACCGGGGAGCTGTTTTTT	CASSQMATDTGELFF
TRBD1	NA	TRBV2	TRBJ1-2	TGTGCCAGCAGTGAACAGGGGGTGGACTATGGCTACACCTTC	CASSEQGVDYGYTF
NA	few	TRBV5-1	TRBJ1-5	TGCGCCAGCAGTTCGGGTCCTTTAAATCAGCCCCAGCATTTT	CASSSGPLNQPQHF
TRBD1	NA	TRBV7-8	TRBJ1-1	TGTGCCAGCAGCCCTGACAGGGTGAACACTGAAGTTTTCTTT	CASSPDRVNTEVFF
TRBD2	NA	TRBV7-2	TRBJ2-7	TGTGCCAGCAGCTTCTCGCCGGGACTAGCGGCCTACGAGCAGTACTTC	CASSFSPGLAAYEQYF
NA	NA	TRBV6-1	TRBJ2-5	TGTGCCAGCAGGGCTACAGAGACCCAGTACTTC	CASRATETQYF
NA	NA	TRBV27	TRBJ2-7	TGTGCCGGGATCCCTCCAGGCTACGAGCAGTACTTC	CAGIPPGYEQYF
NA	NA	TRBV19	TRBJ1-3	TGTGCCAGTAGTGCACTAGCGGGGCAGCCTCAATCTGGAAACACCATATATTTT	CASSALAGQPQSGNTIYF
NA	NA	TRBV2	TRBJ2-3	TGTGCCAGCAGTGCCCAGCGGGGCACAGATACGCAGTATTTT	CASSAQRGTDTQYF
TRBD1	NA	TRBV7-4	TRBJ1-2	TGTGCCAGCAGCCAAGCCGGGGACAGGGTATCTAGGGGCTACACCTTC	CASSQAGDRVSRGYTF
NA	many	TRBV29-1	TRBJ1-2	TGCAGCGTTGCTGAGGGCTACACCTTC	CSVAEGYTF
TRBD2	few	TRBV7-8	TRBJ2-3	TGTGCCAGCAGCGACCGGACTAGCGGAGTGAATACGCAGTATTTT	CASSDRTSGVNTQYF
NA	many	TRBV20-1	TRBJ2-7	TGCAGTGCTAAGTTTGGGGCTATTATCTCCTACGAGCAGTACTTC	CSAKFGAIISYEQYF
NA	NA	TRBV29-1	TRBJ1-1	TGCAGCACTTGGGGCGGGACTTCCACTGAAGCTTTCTTT	CSTWGGTSTEAFF
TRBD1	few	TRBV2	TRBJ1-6	TGTGCCAGCACGGTGGTCAGGGGGGGAAATTCACCCCTCCACTTT	CASTVVRGGNSPLHF
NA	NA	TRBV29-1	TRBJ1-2	TGCAGCGTTGTTCGTGGGAATAACTATGGCTACACCTTC	CSVVRGNNYGYTF
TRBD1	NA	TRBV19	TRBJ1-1	TGTGCCGGTGGAACCGGGACAGGGAACACTGAAGCCTTCTTT	CAGGTGTGNTEAFF
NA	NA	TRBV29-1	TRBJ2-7	TGCAGCGTTGAAGGGGCAGGGCGGACCGCCTACGAGCAGTACTTC	CSVEGAGRTAYEQYF
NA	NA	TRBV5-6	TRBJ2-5	TGTGCCAGCAGCTTACAACAGGGAGCAGAGACCCAGTACTTC	CASSLQQGAETQYF
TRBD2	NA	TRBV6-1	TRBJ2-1	TGTGCCAGCAGGAGTAGCGGGATTTACAATGAGCAGTTCTTC	CASRSSGIYNEQFF
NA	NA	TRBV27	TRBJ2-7	TGTGCCAGCAGTTCCCCCCTTAATGCCTACGAGCAGTACTTC	CASSSPLNAYEQYF
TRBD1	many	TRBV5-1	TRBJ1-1	TGCGCCAGCAGCTTGGCCGGACAGGGTTCGGGCACTGAAGCTTTCTTT	CASSLAGQGSGTEAFF
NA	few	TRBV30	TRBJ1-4	TGTGCCTGGAGCGTCGCGGGAAAACTGTTTTTT	CAWSVAGKLFF
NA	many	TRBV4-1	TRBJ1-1	TGCGCCAGCAGCCAACACCTACAGGGTTACTCAGGAGCTTTCTTT	CASSQHLQGYSGAFF
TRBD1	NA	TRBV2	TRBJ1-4	TGTGCCAGCAGTGGAGACAGGGGGCACGAAAAACTGTTTTTT	CASSGDRGHEKLFF
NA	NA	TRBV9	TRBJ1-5	TGTGCCAGCAGCCGGGACACGGGATATAGCAATCAGCCCCAGCATTTT	CASSRDTGYSNQPQHF
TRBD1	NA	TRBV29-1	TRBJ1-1	TGCAGCGTTACCGGGACAGACGCAGACACTGAAGCTTTCTTT	CSVTGTDADTEAFF
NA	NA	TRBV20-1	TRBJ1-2	TGCAGTGCTAGACCCGGACAGTTGTCCTATGGCTACACCTTC	CSARPGQLSYGYTF
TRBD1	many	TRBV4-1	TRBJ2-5	TGCGCCAGCAGCACTGGGACAGGGGGCCAAGAGACCCAGTACTTC	CASSTGTGGQETQYF
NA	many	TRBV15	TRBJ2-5	TGTGCCACCAGCATGAGCTTTCAAGAGACCCAGTACTTC	CATSMSFQETQYF
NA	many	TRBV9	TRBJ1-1	TGTGCCAGCAGCGGGCCCCCCTGGCGGGCTTTCTTT	CASSGPPWRAFF
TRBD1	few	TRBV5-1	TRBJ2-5	TGCGCCAGCAGCTTGGAACTCGGCAGGGGGTTACTCCAAGAGACCCAGTACTTC	CASSLELGRGLLQETQYF
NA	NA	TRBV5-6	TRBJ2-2	TGTGCCAGCAGCTTGGGACCAAATTCTGACGGGGAGCTGTTTTTT	CASSLGPNSDGELFF
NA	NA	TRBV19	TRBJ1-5	TGTGCCGCTCGAGACTTCCTCACAGATACGCATCAGCCCCAGCATTTT	CAARDFLTDTHQPQHF
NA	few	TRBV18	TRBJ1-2	TGTGCCAGCTCACCGGCCAGGGGAGTCTGGGGCTACACCTTC	CASSPARGVWGYTF
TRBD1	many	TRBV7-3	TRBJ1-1	TGTGCCAGCAGCTTAAAAGGGGGCGCATCTCGCATTGAGGCTTTCTTT	CASSLKGGASRIEAFF
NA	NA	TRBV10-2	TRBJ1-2	TGCGCCAGCAGCACTCGGGGGCTCAGGGGAGTAAACTATGGCTACACCTTC	CASSTRGLRGVNYGYTF
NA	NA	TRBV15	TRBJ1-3	TGTGCCACCAGCAGGGGCCAGACTGGAAACACCATATATTTT	CATSRGQTGNTIYF
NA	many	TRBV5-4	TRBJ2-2	TGTGCCAGCAGCTATTTTTGGGCCGGGGAGCTGTTTTTT	CASSYFWAGELFF
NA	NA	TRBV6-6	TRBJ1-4	TGTGCCAGCAGACGTGGCCCCAGTGAAAAACTGTTTTTT	CASRRGPSEKLFF
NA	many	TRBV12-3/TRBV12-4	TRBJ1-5	TGTGCCAGCAGTAACCAGGAGGGTCAGCCCCAGCATTTT	CASSNQEGQPQHF
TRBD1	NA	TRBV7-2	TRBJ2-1	TGTGCCAGCAGCTTAGAGGCGGGGACAGGGGAGTTCTTC	CASSLEAGTGEFF
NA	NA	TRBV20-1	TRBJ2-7	TGCAGTGCTAGCGGACAGTTTCGGTTCTACGAGCAGTACTTC	CSASGQFRFYEQYF
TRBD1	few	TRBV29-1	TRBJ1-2	TGCAGCGTGATGGACAGGGGTATCTATGGCTACACCTTC	CSVMDRGIYGYTF
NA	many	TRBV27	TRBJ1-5	TGTGCCAGCAGGAGAAACAGGGATAGCAATCAGCCCCAGCATTTT	CASRRNRDSNQPQHF
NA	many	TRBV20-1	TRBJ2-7	TGCAGTGCACTAAGTCGACGGCGGGGCTACGAGCAGTACTTC	CSALSRRRGYEQYF
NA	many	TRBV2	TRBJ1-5	TGTGCCAGCAGTGAATCGGGGTGGGGGGTCAATCAGCCCCAGCATTTT	CASSESGWGVNQPQHF
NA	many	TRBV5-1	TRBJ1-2	TGCGCCAGCAGGGTTAGGACTAATAGGAACTATGGCTACACCTTC	CASRVRTNRNYGYTF
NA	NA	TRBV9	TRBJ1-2	TGTGCCAGCAGCGTAGGGGGAATGGGGACAACCTATGGCTACACCTTC	CASSVGGMGTTYGYTF
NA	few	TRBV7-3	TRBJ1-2	TGTGCCAGCAGCTTAACTCCCGGGGATAGCTATGGCTACACCTTC	CASSLTPGDSYGYTF
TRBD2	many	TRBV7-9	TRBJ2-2	TGTGCCAGCAGCTCGACGGAGCTAGCGGGGAGGCCCGGGGAGCTGTTTTTT	CASSSTELAGRPGELFF
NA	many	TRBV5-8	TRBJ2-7	TGTGCCAGCAGCCGGGATGAGGCCGGGGAGCAGTACTTC	CASSRDEAGEQYF
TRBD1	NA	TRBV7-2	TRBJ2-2	TGTGCCAGCAGCCTAGGACAGGGCCACGGGGAGCTGTTTTTT	CASSLGQGHGELFF